The 10 T cell receptor beta chains in this list originate from one sample, sequenced in a study of blood T cells in healthy people across ages. For the second PCR, which ran for roughly 7 to 11 cycles, a sample-barcoded 5' primer and a J-beta primer mix were used. TCRdb re-derived calls from the 5' RACE reads in MiXCR, one entry per CDR3 protein. The data show hundreds of thousands of distinct CDR3 sequences, 44% seen once. The sequenced sample consisted of blood. These receptors originate from a man aged 60-69 years in good health.

The chain employs TRBV7-2 and TRBJ1-2; no reliable D call. Trimming shortened V by 4 bases and J by 4 bases, and 13 bases separated the two germline ends. The CDR3 runs to 14 residues. The germline V gene has CDR1 SGHTA and CDR2 FQGNSA. CDR3 in amino acids: CASSSPDRVYGYTF. The CDR3 bases are TGTGCCAGCAGCTCCCCGGATCGCGTCTATGGCTACACCTTC. The entire variable domain, with the rest obtained from reference TRBV7-2 and TRBJ1-2, is as follows: GAGVSQSPSNKVTEKGKDVELRCDPISGHTALYWYRQSLGQGLEFLIYFQGNSAPDKSGLPSDRFSAERTGGSVSTLTIQRTQQEDSAVYLCASSSPDRVYGYTFGSGTRLTVV.

V usage is TRBV12-3 or TRBV12-4 and J usage is TRBJ2-1; TRBD2 aligns across 7 bases. V dropped 3 bases and J dropped 8; count of bases not matched to a gene: 10. This CDR3 region has 15 residues. CDR3 residues: CASSFSQRGSHEQFF. The CDR3, as DNA: TGTGCCAGCAGTTTCTCCCAGCGGGGTTCTCATGAGCAGTTCTTC.

The chain couples TRBV7-2 to TRBJ2-3, with 7 bases identical to TRBD2. Germline CDR1 and CDR2: SGHTA and FQGNSA. The CDR3 sequence is 11 residues long. Trimming removed 9 bases from V and 10 bases from J; junction bases left unmatched: 7. CDR3 protein: CASAGDAPQYF. The DNA for the CDR3 is TGTGCCAGTGCGGGGGACGCCCCGCAGTATTTT.

The J gene is TRBJ1-5, the V gene TRBV7-2, with a weak D call TRBD1 (5 bases). Germline V lookup: CDR1 SGHTA, CDR2 FQGNSA. The germline V and J ends were trimmed by 5 bases and 1 base, with 15 bases remaining between them. The CDR3 is made up of 16 amino acids. The CDR3 is CASSIYGTGSNQPQHF. Written as DNA, the CDR3 is TGTGCCAGCAGCATATACGGAACAGGCAGCAATCAGCCCCAGCATTTT.

This chain links TRBV6-6 with TRBJ2-7; D may match TRBD1 or TRBD2 (5 bases each). The germline gives CDR1 MNHNY, CDR2 SVGAGI (reference sequence). The ends were cut back, 5 bases at V and 4 bases at J, with 15 bases in the middle. CDR3 length: 14 amino acids. CDR3 loop: CASSIFGGTYEQYF. Here the CDR3 DNA reads TGTGCCAGCAGTATTTTTGGTGGGACGTACGAGCAGTACTTC.

The rearrangement uses TRBV12-3 or TRBV12-4 and TRBJ2-3, with a possible D match to TRBD2 (5 bases). V dropped 6 bases and J dropped 8 bases, with 24 bases sitting between them. CDR3 size: 16 residues. The CDR3 protein is CASSSLGERRGATQYF. In DNA, the CDR3 is TGTGCCAGCAGCTCACTCGGGGAGCGCCGGGGAGCTACGCAGTATTTT.

This clonotype was detected many times. The genes are TRBV6-6 and TRBJ1-1, with D perhaps matching TRBD1 (6 bases). V was trimmed by 5 bases and J by 6 bases, leaving 19 bases between them. The CDR3 is made up of 15 amino acids. Germline values: CDR1 MNHNY, CDR2 SVGAGI (reference sequence). CDR3 coding DNA: TGTGCCAGCAGTGCCCCAGGGGTCGGTGTAGCTGAAGCTTTCTTT. Translation gives CASSAPGVGVAEAFF.

CDR3 nucleotides: TGTGCCAGCAGTGCCTCACGGGGGCACACAGATACGCAGTATTTT. Protein sequence: CASSASRGHTDTQYF. This chain links TRBV6-1 with TRBJ2-3, with D tentatively TRBD1 or TRBD2 (6 bases each). Between the trimmed V and J ends, which lost 4 bases and 2 bases, there was a span of 13 bases. The V gene's germline CDR1 is MNHNS and CDR2 SASEGT. The length of the CDR3 is 15 residues.

The chain links TRBV7-9 to TRBJ2-5, with D perhaps matching TRBD1 (6 bases). This CDR3 spans 12 amino acids. CDR1 and CDR2 from the germline V gene are SEHNR and FQNEAQ (reference sequence). V was shortened by 11 bases and J by 3 bases, with 13 bases between the two germline ends. The DNA of the CDR3 is TGTGCCGAAAGAGACAGGAAAGAGACCCAGTACTTC. It is translated as CAERDRKETQYF. The variable domain in full, with the rest retrieved from reference TRBV7-9 and TRBJ2-5, is DTGVSQNPRHKITKRGQNVTFRCDPISEHNRLYWYRQTLGQGPEFLTYFQNEAQLEKSRLLSDRFSAERPKGSFSTLEIQRTEQGDSAMYLCAERDRKETQYFGPGTRLLVL.

V is TRBV5-1 and J is TRBJ2-1, with TRBD2 matching 8 bases. CDR3 size: 14 residues. V gave up 5 bases and J gave up 4 bases; unmatched junction bases: 5. Germline CDR1 reads SGHRS; CDR2 reads YFSETQ. In DNA, the CDR3 is TGCGCCAGCAGTGGCGGGGGGATGTACAATGAGCAGTTCTTC. It is translated as CASSGGGMYNEQFF.